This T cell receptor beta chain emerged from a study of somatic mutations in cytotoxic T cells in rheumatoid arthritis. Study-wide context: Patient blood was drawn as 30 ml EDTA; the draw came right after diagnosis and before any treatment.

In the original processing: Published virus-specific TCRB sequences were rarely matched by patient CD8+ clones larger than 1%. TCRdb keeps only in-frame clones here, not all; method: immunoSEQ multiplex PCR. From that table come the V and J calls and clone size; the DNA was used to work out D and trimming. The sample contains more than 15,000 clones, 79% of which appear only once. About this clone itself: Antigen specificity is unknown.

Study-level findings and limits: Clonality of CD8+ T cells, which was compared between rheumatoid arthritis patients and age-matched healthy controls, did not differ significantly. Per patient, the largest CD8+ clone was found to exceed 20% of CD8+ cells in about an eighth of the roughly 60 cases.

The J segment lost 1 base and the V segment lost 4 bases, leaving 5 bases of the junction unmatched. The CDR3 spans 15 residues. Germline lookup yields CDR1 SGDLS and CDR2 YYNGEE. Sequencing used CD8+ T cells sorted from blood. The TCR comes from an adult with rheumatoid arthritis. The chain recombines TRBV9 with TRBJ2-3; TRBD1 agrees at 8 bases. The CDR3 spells CASSPMTGGTDTQYF. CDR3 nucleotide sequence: TGTGCCAGCAGCCCAATGACAGGGGGCACAGATACGCAGTATTTT.